This entry lists 10 T cell receptor beta chains sequenced from one sample in a study of blood T cell repertoires in COVID-19. Clones were read by immunoSEQ multiplex PCR, and TCRdb kept only the in-frame ones, dropping some. This table has about 90,000 clones, about 88% appearing once. Source material: peripheral blood. The receptors originated from a man aged 80 or over with active or convalescent COVID-19.

This clone qualifies as medium-sized. The chain is built from TRBV19 and TRBJ1-2; D might be TRBD1 (6 bases). V shed 5 bases and J shed 4 bases, with 14 bases lying between them. Per the germline V gene, CDR1 is LNHDA and CDR2 is SQIVND (reference sequence). This CDR3 has 14 residues. For the CDR3, the DNA is TGTGCCAGTAGTGAATGGACAGTGGGCTATGGCTACACCTTC. It is translated as CASSEWTVGYGYTF.

CDR3 amino acids: CASTTQGRDQFF. CDR3 coding DNA: TGTGCCAGCACCACCCAGGGAAGGGATCAGTTCTTC. This chain joins TRBV2 and TRBJ2-1; D is possibly TRBD1 (5 bases). V was pared by 7 bases and J by 13 bases, with 17 bases between. CDR1 and CDR2 (germline): SNHLY, FYNNEI. The CDR3 contains 12 residues. The variable domain in full, completed from reference TRBV2 and TRBJ2-1, reads EPEVTQTPSHQVTQMGQEVILRCVPISNHLYFYWYRQILGQKVEFLVSFYNNEISEKSEIFDDQFSVERPDGSNFTLKIRSTKLEDSAMYFCASTTQGRDQFFGPGTRLTVL.

This chain joins TRBV15 and TRBJ2-7; D is possibly TRBD2 (6 bases). From germline, CDR1 is LNHNV and CDR2 YYDKDF (reference sequence). CDR3 size: 13 residues. V was trimmed by 5 bases and J by 1 base, leaving 9 bases between them. The CDR3 DNA is TGTGCCACCAGCCTTAGCGGTTCCTACGAGCAGTACTTC. This sequence encodes CATSLSGSYEQYF.

This chain links TRBV7-9 with TRBJ2-5, with 8 bases identical to TRBD2. The germline gives CDR1 SEHNR, CDR2 FQNEAQ (reference sequence). The CDR3 has 14 residues. V shed 4 bases and J 5 bases; nucleotides not matched to a gene: 6. CDR3 region: CASSSPGGRETQYF. The CDR3 DNA follows: TGTGCCAGCAGCTCCCCGGGAGGGAGGGAGACCCAGTACTTC. Based on the CDR3 plus reference TRBV7-9 and TRBJ2-5, the full variable domain is DTGVSQNPRHKITKRGQNVTFRCDPISEHNRLYWYRQTLGQGPEFLTYFQNEAQLEKSRLLSDRFSAERPKGSFSTLEIQRTEQGDSAMYLCASSSPGGRETQYFGPGTRLLVL.

The chain links TRBV5-1 to TRBJ1-3, with D perhaps TRBD1 (6 bases). CDR1 SGHRS and CDR2 YFSETQ come from the germline V gene. There are 15 residues in the CDR3. Trimming stripped 5 bases from V and 0 bases from J, with 12 bases between. DNA of the CDR3: TGCGCCAGCAGACGGGACACCACCTCTGGAAACACCATATATTTT. Protein product: CASRRDTTSGNTIYF.

The chain recombines TRBV18 with TRBJ2-5; 13 bases agree with TRBD2. V was pared by 4 bases and J by 4 bases, with 6 bases of the junction left unmatched. CDR3 length equals 16 residues. Germline V CDR1 and CDR2: KGHSH, LQKENI. The CDR3 sequence is CASSLRTSGRGETQYF. CDR3 DNA sequence: TGTGCCAGCTCACTCCGGACTAGCGGGAGAGGAGAGACCCAGTACTTC.

J is TRBJ2-7 and V is TRBV25-1, with a possible D match to TRBD2 (6 bases). This CDR3 is 15 amino acids long. V gave up 3 bases and J gave up 2 bases, with 14 bases separating them. Germline-derived CDR1 and CDR2 are MGHDK and SYGVNS. The CDR3 sequence: CASSDGTPTPYEQYF. The CDR3 DNA reads as TGTGCCAGCAGTGATGGGACTCCAACACCCTACGAGCAGTACTTC.

The chain combines TRBV6-6 with TRBJ1-1; 7 nucleotides agree with TRBD1. There are 14 residues in the CDR3. Per germline, CDR1 MNHNY and CDR2 SVGAGI (reference sequence). With V trimmed by 7 bases and J by 3 bases, 8 bases remained unmatched. DNA of the CDR3: TGTGCCAGCACCCCTAGACAGGGCGACACTGAAGCTTTCTTT. Protein sequence: CASTPRQGDTEAFF.

The rearrangement joins TRBV6-6 to TRBJ2-2, with TRBD1 matching 8 bases. Looked up from germline, CDR1 is MNHNY and CDR2 is SVGAGI (reference sequence). V was pared by 4 bases and J by 4 bases, with 5 bases of the junction left unmatched. This CDR3 spans 15 amino acids. CDR3 loop: CASSSDRATTGELFF. CDR3 bases: TGTGCCAGCAGTTCGGACAGGGCGACCACCGGGGAGCTGTTTTTT.

The V call is TRBV29-1, the J call TRBJ1-2, with D possibly matching TRBD1 (5 bases). The germline V and J ends were trimmed by 7 bases and 2 bases, with 8 bases remaining between them. Germline V CDR1 and CDR2: SQVTM, ANQGSEA. CDR3 length: 11 residues. CDR3 region: CSGAGNYGYTF. The DNA of the CDR3 is TGCAGCGGCGCAGGGAACTATGGCTACACCTTC.